This T cell receptor beta chain was recorded in a study of T cell clones after liver transplantation (dated 2019 in TCRdb). At the level of the whole study: The samples were obtained from ITN030ST, a randomized trial that attempted immunosuppression withdrawal within 2 years after liver transplantation. Donor-reactive T cell clones were identified by TCRbeta sequencing following a pre-transplant mixed lymphocyte reaction and were subsequently tracked in post-transplant blood. Third party-reactive TCRbeta sequences from pre-transplant MLRs were also identified as an antigen-independent comparator for donor-reactive sequences. Of the eight recipients, a few were HCV-positive, while the remaining recipients had been transplanted for non-autoimmune, non-viral indications. Until randomization at 12-24 months post-transplant, subjects were given standard immunosuppression, with no induction therapy. Tolerance was defined as complete withdrawal of immunosuppression for at least one year without a rise in liver enzymes beyond twice the upper limit of normal. Blood samples were collected pre-transplant, then pre-randomization ahead of withdrawal, and finally post-randomization once withdrawal had either been completed or failed. A cohort of 8 liver transplant recipients was studied, of whom 3 were classified as tolerant and 5 as non-tolerant. General findings and caveats noted by the study authors: The conclusions were considered preliminary, being limited by small, heterogeneous patient numbers and non-standardized post-transplant time points. Without allograft tissue specimens, donor-reactive T cells may have migrated into the graft rather than being deleted. Donor-reactive sequences decreased more than third party-reactive sequences, which suggests partial antigen-specific deletion that was not related to withdrawal success. Circulating donor-reactive CD4 TCRbeta sequences fell significantly post-transplant in most of the 8 subjects, irrespective of tolerance or HCV status. When repertoire turnover was accounted for, significantly reduced detection of donor-reactive sequences was found in 7 of 8 subjects for CD4 and in 8 of 8 subjects for CD8. Low numbers of available donor cells limited the measurable donor-reactive repertoire in two subjects.

Concerning this clone itself: Its cognate antigen has yet to be identified. It has no much larger one-base neighbor in the sample; base qualities were not kept.

CDR1 and CDR2 are drawn from the germline V gene: SGHAT, FQNNGV. V gives up 3 bases and J gives up 1 base, and the segment between their germline ends measures 11 bases. The CDR3, cysteine through phenylalanine, is 15 amino acids long. The retained sequence is limited to the CDR3, 45 bases, with the frame set at the first base. High-throughput TCRbeta CDR3 sequencing of frozen genomic DNA was performed by immunoSEQ, including PCR amplification, mapping, bias correction and internal controls. As for the authors' bioinformatics: Productive rearrangements were kept, and unique TCRbeta sequences were defined by CDR3 nucleotide sequence plus V and J gene. For a sequence to be called donor-reactive, it needed a frequency of at least 0.01% and at least 5-fold expansion in CFSE-low cells compared with unstimulated pre-transplant cells. To ensure at least 90% detection power, minimum frequency thresholds were set for each subject based on that subject's lowest-template unstimulated sample. Jensen-Shannon divergence between the top 1000 TCRbeta sequences after and before transplant was used to measure repertoire turnover. Changes in detection of donor-reactive sequences were assessed with two-sided Fisher's exact tests. Held by TCRdb, this immuneACCESS table contains in-frame sequences only and omits some clones. Under half of the omission traces to an unresolved V gene where checked; the cause of the rest is unknown. V and J calls and clone size are as listed in that table; D and trimming were resolved from the DNA. Recorded for this sample are over 100,000 clones; 80% to 85% of them occurred a single time. The ten top clones hold just under 1% of the sample.

Reading the label with the study, this specimen's time point is: pre-transplant. Unstimulated PBMCs, after thawing, were stained for CD3, CD4 and CD8 and then FACS-sorted into CD3+CD4+ and CD3+CD8+ populations. Randomization to immunosuppression withdrawal applied to every one of the 8 studied subjects. The Qiagen DNeasy Blood and Tissue Kit was used for genomic DNA isolation. The chain employs TRBV11-2 and TRBJ2-3, with no D gene named confidently. Specimen: CD4+ T cells from blood, collected before liver transplant. The sequence derives from a human donor who received a liver transplant. The DNA sequence reads TGTGCCAGCAGCTTCCGCCTTAGACGCACAGATACGCAGTATTTT. Its protein product is CASSFRLRRTDTQYF.